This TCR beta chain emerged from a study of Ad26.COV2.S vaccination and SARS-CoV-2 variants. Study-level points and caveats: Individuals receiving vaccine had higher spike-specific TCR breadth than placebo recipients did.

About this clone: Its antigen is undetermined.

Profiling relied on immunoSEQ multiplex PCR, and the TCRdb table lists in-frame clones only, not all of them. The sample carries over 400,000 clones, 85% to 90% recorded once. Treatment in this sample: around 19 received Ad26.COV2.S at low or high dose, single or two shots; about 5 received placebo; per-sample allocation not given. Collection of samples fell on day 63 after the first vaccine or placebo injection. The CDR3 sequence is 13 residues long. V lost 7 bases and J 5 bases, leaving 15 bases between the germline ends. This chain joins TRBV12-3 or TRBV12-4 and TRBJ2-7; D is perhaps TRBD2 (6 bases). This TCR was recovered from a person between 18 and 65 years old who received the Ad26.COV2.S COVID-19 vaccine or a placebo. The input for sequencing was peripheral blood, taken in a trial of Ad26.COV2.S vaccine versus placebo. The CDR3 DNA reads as TGTGCCAGCATGTATGGGGGGAGGAACGAGCAGTACTTC. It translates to CASMYGGRNEQYF.